This TCR beta chain comes out of a study of blood T cells in healthy people across ages. Overall study findings and caveats: With age, beta diversity per million T cells declined roughly linearly, significantly by 35 to 40. A strong correlation was found between TCR beta diversity and the percentage of naive T cells.

The authors ran a second PCR of about 7 to 11 cycles using a sample-barcoded 5' primer and a J-beta primer mix. One entry per CDR3 protein, called by TCRdb with MiXCR from the 5' RACE reads. The sample includes 1 million or so distinct CDR3 sequences, under 30% seen only once; the top ten take less than 0.85%. This clonotype was recorded a few times. Its specificity is unknown. The V and J ends lost 6 bases and 5 bases respectively, with 18 bases between them. Germline-derived CDR1 and CDR2 are SGHTA and FQGTGA. The CDR3 has 15 amino acids. Another study also made use of these data, one on T cells of mothers and their children.

The sequenced sample consisted of blood. This clonotype originated in a girl aged 2-9 years in good health. This chain links TRBV7-3 with TRBJ2-3; either TRBD1 or TRBD2 may supply D (5 bases each). The CDR3 nucleotides read TGTGCCAGCAGGACCGGGACCTCGAAGGGAGATACGCAGTATTTT. This sequence encodes CASRTGTSKGDTQYF.